This entry features one T cell receptor (beta chain) sequence. The target antigen is unknown. The conserved phenylalanine or tryptophan is not found at the CDR3 terminus, so this likely reflects a read error. The data derive from a study of tumor and adjacent non-tumor tissue in lung cancer. Study summary: Each sample yielded 4 million to 5 million productive TCRbeta reads on average.

The CDR3 spans 16 residues. Trimming took 3 bases from V and 7 from J, leaving 20 bases between them. Germline assignment: CDR1 SGHAT and CDR2 FQNNGV. The template was RNA from unsorted bulk tissue. Distant lung tissue was collected more than 3 cm away from the tumor edge. The library came from three nested PCR rounds adapted from ARM-PCR protocols. One entry per CDR3 protein, called by TCRdb with MiXCR from the multiplex PCR reads. The table records approximately 90,000 distinct CDR3 sequences, 75% to 85% of them present only once. Whole-study findings and limits: Top 100 clones took a larger repertoire share in normal lung.

V and J are TRBV11-2 and TRBJ2-3; a weak D match, TRBD1 (5 bases). The TCR was taken from a woman aged 50 to 60 with non-small cell lung cancer. Sequencing input: distant non-tumor lung tissue. The CDR3 here is CASSLWGQLATYTQYS. The CDR3 coding sequence is TGTGCCAGCAGCTTGTGGGGCCAGCTTGCGACATATACGCAGTATTCT.